This T cell receptor beta chain originates from a study of blood T cell repertoires in COVID-19. How the authors handled the data: Counts of nucleated cells, estimated from reference gene primer amplification, were obtained. Some clones are missing from TCRdb's copy, which holds only in-frame ones; the method was immunoSEQ multiplex PCR. The V and J calls and clone size come from that table; D and trimming were worked out from the DNA. This table holds about 58,000 clones, 60% to 85% found once. The CDR3 length is 14 residues. Trimming cost V 0 bases and J 4 bases, with 10 bases left between them. Germline-derived CDR1 and CDR2 are SGHKS and YYEKEE (reference sequence).

The rearrangement joins TRBV5-5 to TRBJ1-2; D is ambiguous. The sample consisted of peripheral blood. The clonotype originates from a human donor in a cohort sampled during active COVID-19. CDR3 sequence (DNA): TGTGCCAGCAGCTTGGCTCCACTCTCCTATGGCTACACCTTC. Protein sequence: CASSLAPLSYGYTF.